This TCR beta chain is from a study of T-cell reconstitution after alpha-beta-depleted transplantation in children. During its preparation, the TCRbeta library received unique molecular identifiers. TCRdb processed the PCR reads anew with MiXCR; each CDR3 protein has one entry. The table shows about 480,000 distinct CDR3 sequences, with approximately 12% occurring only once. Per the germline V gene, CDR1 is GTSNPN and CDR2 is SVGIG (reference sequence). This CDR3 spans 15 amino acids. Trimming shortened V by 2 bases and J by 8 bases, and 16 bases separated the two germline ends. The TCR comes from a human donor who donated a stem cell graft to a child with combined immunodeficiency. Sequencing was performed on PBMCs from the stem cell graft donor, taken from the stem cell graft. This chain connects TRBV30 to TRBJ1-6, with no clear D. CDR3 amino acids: CAWSRSEGGYSPLHF. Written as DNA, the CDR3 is TGTGCCTGGAGTCGGTCGGAGGGAGGGTATTCACCCCTCCACTTT.